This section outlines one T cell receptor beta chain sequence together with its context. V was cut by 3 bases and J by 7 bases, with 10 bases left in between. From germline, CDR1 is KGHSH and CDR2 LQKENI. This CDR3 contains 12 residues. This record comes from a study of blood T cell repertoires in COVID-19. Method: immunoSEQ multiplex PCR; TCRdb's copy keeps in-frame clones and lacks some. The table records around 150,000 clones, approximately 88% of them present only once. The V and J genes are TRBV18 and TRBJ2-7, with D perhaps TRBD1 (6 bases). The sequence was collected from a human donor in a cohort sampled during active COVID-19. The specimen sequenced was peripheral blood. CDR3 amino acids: CASSPGAGEQYF. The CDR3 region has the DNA TGTGCCAGCTCACCGGGGGCAGGGGAGCAGTACTTC.